The following is a TCR beta chain sequence with its context. Its target antigen remains unknown. The sample holds no much larger clone one base away, and base qualities are not on file. The data derive from a study of blood T cells in healthy people across ages (dated by TCRdb to 2014 to 2015). With regard to the full study: Template switching captured roughly one uniquely barcoded TCR beta cDNA molecule per two T cells in model experiments. Using the same blood draw, the study looked at two additional independent replicas of 1 million unique cDNA reads for two donors, one aged 18 to 30 and the other aged 80 or older. The study measured age-related changes in TCR beta repertoire diversity using deep sequencing normalized with unique cDNA molecular identifiers. To avoid experimental bias, donors of different ages were randomly spread across the sequencing lanes. The donors were split into four age groups: young (average 16 years), middle-aged (over 35), aged (about 56) and long-lived (roughly 86).

The library was obtained by 5' RACE. Sequencer: Illumina HiSeq 2500. A second roughly 6 to 12 cycle PCR used a sample-barcoded 5' primer and a J-beta primer mix. Each TCR beta cDNA molecule received a unique molecular identifier from a template-switch 5' adaptor carrying 12 random nucleotides. Each sample yielded at least 2.5 million CDR3-containing paired-end reads. All of the RNA was converted into first-strand cDNA using the Mint cDNA synthesis kit, with a TRBC-specific oligonucleotide serving as the primer. All cDNA was treated with uracil-DNA glycosylase and then went through a first 18-cycle PCR with the universal primers M1SS and BC2_uni_R. The paper's processing steps were these. Normalization of each sample was performed by random selection of 1 million high-quality reads, each carrying a distinct molecular identifier. Reads with shared molecular identifiers were discarded instead of being binned into consensus sequences. MiTCR, with a Q25 quality threshold and the strictest error-elimination algorithm, was used for CDR3 identification, clonotype clustering and error correction. A nonparametric unseen species model using Euler transformation provided a lower-bound estimate of total TCR beta diversity. In-frame beta chains were kept once TCRdb had trimmed the public reads at Q25 with fastp and called clones with MiXCR. Identical CDR3 proteins give one entry, which carries the most common genes and DNA. TCRdb assigned the V and J calls; the authors' analysis was not used. Here the sample has hundreds of thousands of distinct CDR3 sequences; under 25% occur a single time. The ten largest clones represent under 4% of the sample.

The paper as a whole reports these results and caveats: Estimates of total diversity based on one million sequenced T cells were considered lower bounds and underestimates. Observed TCR beta diversity correlated strongly with the percentage of naive T cells measured by flow cytometry. Because the CMV infection status of the donors was unknown, age-related changes in expanded clonotypes may potentially have been confounded. Bulk unsorted PBMC profiling prevented conclusive comparison of naive and antigen-experienced compartments. As age increased, observed TCR beta diversity per million T cells dropped in a roughly linear way, and a significant reduction was already evident by age around 41. The long-lived group showed more naive CD4+ T cells, fewer expanded clones and increased TCR diversity than the aged group, suggesting age selection.

Systemically healthy Caucasian individuals from Russia, some 38 in total and aged about 6 to 95 years, were included as donors. Around 9.7 milliliters of peripheral blood were collected from each donor into EDTA-treated Vacutainer tubes. Ficoll-Paque density-gradient centrifugation was used to isolate PBMCs, with at least 6 million obtained per sample. Total RNA was extracted from PBMCs with Trizol reagent, with at least 5 micrograms obtained per sample. For every donor, an aliquot of PBMCs went through flow cytometry to measure the percentages of naive CD45RAhigh/CD27high T cells. Trimming at the junction amounts to 1 base on V and 4 bases on J, and the germline ends lie 17 bases apart. Including cysteine and phenylalanine, the CDR3 has 16 amino acids. Only the CDR3 DNA stays, 48 bases, in frame from base 1. The CDR1 and CDR2 encoded by the germline V gene are SGHRS and YFSETQ.

The sequenced sample consisted of blood. This TCR was sampled from a man in his sixties or seventies in good health. The rearranged chain carries TRBV5-1 and TRBJ2-5; the D gene could be TRBD1 or TRBD2, each one agreeing over 5 bases. This receptor carries the CDR3 CASSLRVGTGLETQYF. The nucleotide sequence reads TGCGCCAGCAGCTTGAGAGTCGGGACGGGGTTAGAGACCCAGTACTTC.